This T cell receptor beta chain was recorded in a study of patients and donors after allogeneic stem cell transplantation. Trimming removed 5 bases at V and 7 bases at J, with 6 bases between. The CDR3 contains 11 residues. TCRdb reprocessed the RT-PCR reads via MiXCR and lists one record per CDR3 protein. The data contain 110,000 or so distinct CDR3 sequences, approximately 35% of them singletons. The clonotype was recovered from a human donor who was either an allogeneic HSCT recipient or a stem cell or donor lymphocyte infusion donor (not recorded which). It is not recorded whose cells these are; they may come from a transplant donor. The sequenced sample consisted of blood, either unsorted or a sorted T cell fraction (not recorded which). This chain uses TRBV12-3 or TRBV12-4 with TRBJ2-1; D is uncertain. CDR3 in DNA: TGTGCCAGCAGTCGGTTGAATGAGCAGTTCTTC. Its protein is CASSRLNEQFF.